Listed below are T cell receptor beta chains from one sample, sequenced in a study of T cells in Graves' hyperthyroidism and ophthalmopathy. TCRdb redid the calling of the multiplex PCR reads with MiXCR, one entry per CDR3 protein. The repertoire holds some 510,000 distinct CDR3 sequences, around 20% seen once, with around a quarter in the top ten. Sample: blood. Receptor source: a young man with Graves' hyperthyroidism. CDR3s include the opening cysteine and the closing phenylalanine or tryptophan. D genes are given only for firm matches. The size entry is marked missing in some rows and otherwise reads once, few, many or a size class.

V: TRBV5-1
size: many
D: TRBD1
J: TRBJ1-2
DNA: TGCGCCAGCAGCTTAGCTAAGGGGGCTAGAACGGGCGGCTACACCTTC
CDR3: CASSLAKGARTGGYTF

V: TRBV2
size: many
D: TRBD1
J: TRBJ2-5
DNA: TGTGCCAGCAAGGCCCCCTTCAGGGGGCAAGAGACCCAGTACTTC
CDR3: CASKAPFRGQETQYF

V: TRBV6-1
size: many
D: TRBD1
J: TRBJ1-1
DNA: TGTGCCAGCAGACGGGACAGGGACACTGAAGCTTTCTTT
CDR3: CASRRDRDTEAFF

V: TRBV28
size: -
D: TRBD1
J: TRBJ2-7
DNA: TGTGCCAGCAGTTTGGTTGACAGGGAGTCCTACGAGCAGTACTTC
CDR3: CASSLVDRESYEQYF

V: TRBV30
size: many
D: -
J: TRBJ2-7
DNA: TGTGCCTGGGGCGTTTACGAGCAGTACTTC
CDR3: CAWGVYEQYF

V: TRBV12-3/TRBV12-4
size: many
D: -
J: TRBJ2-2
DNA: TGTGCCAGCAGCATTAGTGGGAACACCGGGGAGCTGTTTTTT
CDR3: CASSISGNTGELFF

V: TRBV28
size: many
D: TRBD1
J: TRBJ1-5
DNA: TGTGCCAGCAGTACTCCGGGACAGGGACGGCCCCAGCATTTT
CDR3: CASSTPGQGRPQHF

V: TRBV6-1
size: many
D: -
J: TRBJ2-2
DNA: TGTGCCAGCAGGGACAGCGACTTGGGGACCGGGGAGCTGTTTTTT
CDR3: CASRDSDLGTGELFF

V: TRBV20-1
size: many
D: -
J: TRBJ1-1
DNA: TGCAGTGCCCCCAGAGGGAACAGGAACACTGAAGCTTTCTTT
CDR3: CSAPRGNRNTEAFF

V: TRBV20-1
size: few
D: TRBD1
J: TRBJ1-1
DNA: TGCAGTGCCACCCGGGACAGCGTTCGGAGCACTGAAGCTTTCTTT
CDR3: CSATRDSVRSTEAFF

V: TRBV28
size: many
D: -
J: TRBJ1-1
DNA: TGTGCCAGCAGTTTCTTTTCCGCTGAAGCTTTCTTT
CDR3: CASSFFSAEAFF

V: TRBV5-6
size: many
D: -
J: TRBJ2-5
DNA: TGTGCCAGCAGCTTGGTAGCTCTAGCGAAGACCCAGTACTTC
CDR3: CASSLVALAKTQYF

V: TRBV12-3/TRBV12-4
size: many
D: -
J: TRBJ1-5
DNA: TGTGCCAGCAGTTTAGCAGGGATGAGTCAGCCCCAGCATTTT
CDR3: CASSLAGMSQPQHF

V: TRBV30
size: many
D: TRBD2
J: TRBJ2-5
DNA: TGTGCCTGGAGTGCCGGGGGGGAGACCCAGTACTTC
CDR3: CAWSAGGETQYF

V: TRBV2
size: many
D: -
J: TRBJ2-7
DNA: TGTGCCAGCAGTGAAGGAACGACGGAGCAGTACTTC
CDR3: CASSEGTTEQYF

V: TRBV3-1
size: -
D: -
J: TRBJ1-5
DNA: TGTGCCAGCAGCCAAGATTTAGGGGGTATGAGCAATCAGCCCCAGCATTTT
CDR3: CASSQDLGGMSNQPQHF

V: TRBV12-5
size: -
D: -
J: TRBJ2-5
DNA: TGTGCTAGTGGTTTGAACCGTGCCCAGTACTTC
CDR3: CASGLNRAQYF

V: TRBV11-2
size: many
D: -
J: TRBJ2-7
DNA: TGTGCCAGCAGCTTATTTGCCTCCTACGAGCAGTACTTC
CDR3: CASSLFASYEQYF

V: TRBV4-1
size: many
D: TRBD1
J: TRBJ1-2
DNA: TGCGCCAGCAGCCAAGATCCTAGGACAGGACCCTATGGCTACACCTTC
CDR3: CASSQDPRTGPYGYTF

V: TRBV7-8
size: few
D: TRBD1
J: TRBJ2-2
DNA: TGTGCCAGCAGTCTTACCGGGACAGAGACCGGGGAGCTGTTTTTT
CDR3: CASSLTGTETGELFF

V: TRBV20-1
size: few
D: -
J: TRBJ2-2
DNA: TGCAGTGCTAGAGATCGACGGCGGGGGAACACCGGGGAGCTGTTTTTT
CDR3: CSARDRRRGNTGELFF

V: TRBV12-3/TRBV12-4
size: few
D: TRBD2
J: TRBJ2-3
DNA: TGTGCCAGCAGTCCGGGACTAGCGGGGGGGGATACGCAGTATTTT
CDR3: CASSPGLAGGDTQYF

V: TRBV3-1
size: -
D: -
J: TRBJ2-4
DNA: TGTGCCAGCAGCCAAGATCGGGTGAGAGACATTCAGTACTTC
CDR3: CASSQDRVRDIQYF

V: TRBV30
size: many
D: -
J: TRBJ1-1
DNA: TGTGCCTGGAGTGTATTGCAGGGACGGGGTGAAGCTTTCTTT
CDR3: CAWSVLQGRGEAFF

V: TRBV5-1
size: many
D: -
J: TRBJ2-5
DNA: TGCGCCAGCAGCTTGGGTCAGACTAAAGAGACCCAGTACTTC
CDR3: CASSLGQTKETQYF

V: TRBV27
size: few
D: TRBD1
J: TRBJ1-2
DNA: TGTGCCAGCCACCGCCGCGAGGGGGCAGATGGCTACACCTTC
CDR3: CASHRREGADGYTF

V: TRBV29-1
size: many
D: -
J: TRBJ2-5
DNA: TGCAGCGTCCATGAGTGGGAGACCCAGTACTTC
CDR3: CSVHEWETQYF

V: TRBV4-1
size: -
D: TRBD2
J: TRBJ2-2
DNA: TGCGCCAGCAGCCAAGATGGGCTAGCGGGGTACGGGGAGCTGTTTTTT
CDR3: CASSQDGLAGYGELFF

V: TRBV4-1
size: many
D: -
J: TRBJ2-2
DNA: TGCGCCAGCAGCCAAGAGTTAGGCAGGACACAGAACACCGGGGAGCTGTTTTTT
CDR3: CASSQELGRTQNTGELFF

V: TRBV12-3/TRBV12-4
size: -
D: -
J: TRBJ1-5
DNA: TGTGCCAGCAGTTTCTTTTTGCAGGGTCCCATTTTT
CDR3: CASSFFLQGPIF

V: TRBV20-1
size: many
D: -
J: TRBJ2-5
DNA: TGCAGTGCTAGAGATCCGTTGACTCCGGGGGAGACCCAGTACTTC
CDR3: CSARDPLTPGETQYF

V: TRBV28
size: -
D: -
J: TRBJ2-7
DNA: TGTGCCAGCAGTCCCAGGGTTTACTCCTACGAGCAGTACTTC
CDR3: CASSPRVYSYEQYF

V: TRBV5-1
size: many
D: TRBD1
J: TRBJ2-7
DNA: TGCGCCAGCAGCCGTGACAGGGAGTTCTACGAGCAGTACTTC
CDR3: CASSRDREFYEQYF

V: TRBV27
size: many
D: -
J: TRBJ1-2
DNA: TGTGCCAGCAGTTGGGGGGCCGGGATCGGCTATGGCTACACCTTC
CDR3: CASSWGAGIGYGYTF

V: TRBV7-3
size: -
D: TRBD1
J: TRBJ1-5
DNA: TGTGCCAGCAGCTCCATCCGTTGGCACAGGGGGCCGGTTCAGCCCCAGCATTTT
CDR3: CASSSIRWHRGPVQPQHF

V: TRBV12-3/TRBV12-4
size: few
D: TRBD2
J: TRBJ2-5
DNA: TGTGCCAGCACTCGGACTAGCGGGGGGGGAGAGACCCAGTACTTC
CDR3: CASTRTSGGGETQYF

V: TRBV12-3/TRBV12-4
size: few
D: TRBD2
J: TRBJ2-7
DNA: TGTGCCAGCAGTTTCGGGACTAGGTCCTACGAGCAGTACTTC
CDR3: CASSFGTRSYEQYF

V: TRBV5-1
size: few
D: -
J: TRBJ1-1
DNA: TGCGCCAGCAGCCCTCGGCCCCGTAGGAACACTGAAGCTTTCTTT
CDR3: CASSPRPRRNTEAFF

V: TRBV20-1
size: many
D: -
J: TRBJ1-3
DNA: TGCAGTGCTAGCCGTGGACTCTCCTCTGGAAACACCATATATTTT
CDR3: CSASRGLSSGNTIYF

V: TRBV3-1
size: few
D: -
J: TRBJ1-2
DNA: TGTGCCAGCAGCCACAGGTCGCCGGGGGAGCTTGGTGGCTACACCTTC
CDR3: CASSHRSPGELGGYTF

V: TRBV18
size: -
D: -
J: TRBJ1-3
DNA: TGTGCCAGCTCACCTGCTGGCCTGACGGGTCACATATATTTT
CDR3: CASSPAGLTGHIYF

V: TRBV5-1
size: many
D: -
J: TRBJ1-2
DNA: TGCGCCAGCGGACAACAGGCTGGAGCTAACTATGGCTACACCTTC
CDR3: CASGQQAGANYGYTF

V: TRBV28
size: few
D: TRBD1
J: TRBJ1-5
DNA: TGTGCCGGCAGGACAGGGAACAATCAGCCCCAGCATTTT
CDR3: CAGRTGNNQPQHF

V: TRBV6-1
size: many
D: -
J: TRBJ1-1
DNA: TGTGCCAGCAGTCTAACGCTCGACTCCCCTGAAGCTTTCTTT
CDR3: CASSLTLDSPEAFF

V: TRBV28
size: many
D: -
J: TRBJ1-5
DNA: TGTGCCAGCAGTTTACTCCCCAGGACAGCCTATCAGCCCCAGCATTTT
CDR3: CASSLLPRTAYQPQHF

V: TRBV30
size: few
D: TRBD2
J: TRBJ2-7
DNA: TGTGCCTGGATAGCCCGGGGGGGATACGAGCAGTACTTC
CDR3: CAWIARGGYEQYF

V: TRBV2
size: few
D: -
J: TRBJ1-6
DNA: TGTGCCAGCAGGAGACAGGACTATAATTCACCCCTCCACTTT
CDR3: CASRRQDYNSPLHF

V: TRBV27
size: few
D: -
J: TRBJ1-1
DNA: TGTGCCAGCAGTTCCAGAACGAAAGCTTTCTTT
CDR3: CASSSRTKAFF

V: TRBV3-1
size: -
D: -
J: TRBJ1-2
DNA: TGTGCCAGCAGCGAGACAGGAGAAAACTATGGCTACACCTTC
CDR3: CASSETGENYGYTF

V: TRBV5-4
size: -
D: -
J: TRBJ1-2
DNA: TGTGCCAGCAGCTTGTTCGGGGGGTCCGAGGGCTACACCTTC
CDR3: CASSLFGGSEGYTF

V: TRBV7-6
size: many
D: -
J: TRBJ2-7
DNA: TGTGCCAGCAGCTTCTCACAGGGCTACGAGCAGTACTTC
CDR3: CASSFSQGYEQYF

V: TRBV28
size: many
D: -
J: TRBJ1-2
DNA: TGTGCCAGCACCGCCCCTGTCGGGGGGCAAAACGGCACCTTC
CDR3: CASTAPVGGQNGTF

V: TRBV12-3/TRBV12-4
size: -
D: -
J: TRBJ1-5
DNA: TGTGCCAGCAGTTTAGCGACGGAGCTGAAGTATAGCAATCAGCCCCAGCATTTT
CDR3: CASSLATELKYSNQPQHF

V: TRBV13
size: few
D: TRBD1
J: TRBJ1-5
DNA: TGTGCCAGCAGCTTAGGGGGGACAGGGCGACAGCCCCAGCATTTT
CDR3: CASSLGGTGRQPQHF